Below are 14 T cell receptor beta chains sequenced from a single sample in a study of cytotoxic CD8 clonotypes in ibrutinib-treated CLL (dated by TCRdb to the early 2020s). Libraries came from the immunoSEQ multiplex PCR assay. Entries here come from immuneACCESS through TCRdb and include only in-frame sequences with V and J called. Some clones fail to appear in such tables; in the studies checked, an unresolved V gene covers under half of the shortfall, and the cause of the remainder is unknown. Recorded for this sample are about 300,000 clones; 65% to 85% of them occurred a single time. Clones ranked in the top ten supply about 5.7% of the sample. Sample time point, as interpreted from the label and publication: progressive disease on ibrutinib. The sequencing here drew on PBMCs, taken at disease progression, from a patient treated with ibrutinib. These receptors all stem from a human donor with chronic lymphocytic leukemia.

This rearrangement joins TRBV4-1 to TRBJ1-6, with 7 bases matching TRBD1. Germline loops: CDR1 MGHRA, CDR2 YSYEKL. The CDR3 has 16 amino acids. V lost 3 bases to trimming and J lost 7 bases; unmatched junction nucleotides: 9. In nucleotides, the CDR3 is TGCGCCAGCAGCCAGGAGCCGACAGGGTACAATTCACCCCTCCACTTT. Translation gives CASSQEPTGYNSPLHF.

The chain has TRBV11-3 and TRBJ2-2; no reliable D call. Trimming took off 5 bases at V and 7 bases at J, with 8 bases between the two ends. This CDR3 contains 12 residues. In germline, CDR1 is SGHNT, CDR2 YENEEA. DNA of the CDR3: TGTGCCAGCAGCGAAGGCATCGGGGAGCTGTTTTTT. It codes for CASSEGIGELFF. Supplemented by reference TRBV11-3 and TRBJ2-2, the full variable domain reads EAGVVQSPRYKIIEKKQPVAFWCNPISGHNTLYWYLQNLGQGPELLIRYENEEAVDDSQLPKDRFSAERLKGVDSTLKIQPAELGDSAVYLCASSEGIGELFFGEGSRLTVL.

J is TRBJ2-1 and V is TRBV28; D gene uncertain. Trimming stripped 3 bases from V and 4 bases from J, with 7 bases between. CDR3 length equals 13 residues. The germline V gene has CDR1 MDHEN and CDR2 SYDVKM. CDR3 in amino acids: CASSFLGYNEQFF. Written as DNA, the CDR3 is TGTGCCAGCAGTTTTTTAGGGTACAATGAGCAGTTCTTC.

The chain has TRBV7-2 and TRBJ2-2, with 8 bases fitting TRBD1. Germline V gene data show CDR1 as SGHTA and CDR2 as FQGNSA. This CDR3 contains 16 residues. The V segment lost 5 bases and the J segment 6 bases; nucleotides outside the gene matches: 11. In DNA, the CDR3 is TGTGCCAGCAGCCGACAGGGGCGGGCATTCCCCGGGGAGCTGTTTTTT. It codes for CASSRQGRAFPGELFF.

This clone has just one count. The chain recombines TRBV9 with TRBJ2-7; the D gene is possibly TRBD1 (5 bases). CDR1 is SGDLS and CDR2 is YYNGEE in the germline V gene. V was cut by 3 bases and J by 0 bases, with 10 bases left in between. The CDR3 contains 14 residues. CDR3 region: CASSAGLYSYEQYF. The CDR3 DNA sequence: TGTGCCAGCAGCGCAGGGTTATACTCCTACGAGCAGTACTTC.

The chain has TRBV15 and TRBJ1-1; D gene ambiguous. CDR1 is LNHNV, CDR2 YYDKDF, per germline (reference sequence). This CDR3 has 12 amino acids. V shed 1 base and J shed 5 bases, with 5 bases lying between them. This chain's CDR3 is CATSRGLTEAFF. CDR3 nucleotide sequence: TGTGCCACCAGCAGAGGCCTAACTGAAGCTTTCTTT.

The chain links TRBV9 to TRBJ2-1; 8 bases align to TRBD2. The CDR3 is 16 amino acids. Germline V lookup: CDR1 SGDLS, CDR2 YYNGEE. Trimming at V came to 4 bases and at J to 7 bases, leaving 13 bases not matched to a gene. CDR3 residues: CASSPVRRSGGNEQFF. CDR3 nucleotide sequence: TGTGCCAGCAGCCCGGTACGGAGGAGCGGGGGAAATGAGCAGTTCTTC. Full variable domain (missing parts from reference TRBV9 and TRBJ2-1): DSGVTQTPKHLITATGQRVTLRCSPRSGDLSVYWYQQSLDQGLQFLIQYYNGEERAKGNILERFSAQQFPDLHSELNLSSLELGDSALYFCASSPVRRSGGNEQFFGPGTRLTVL.

The rearrangement links TRBV5-1 to TRBJ1-2; 9 positions agree with TRBD1. Germline V gene lookup returns CDR1 SGHRS and CDR2 YFSETQ. This CDR3 has 15 amino acids. V lost 4 bases to trimming and J lost 4 bases; unmatched junction nucleotides: 8. Here the CDR3 reads CASSQNLQGAYGYTF. The CDR3 nucleotides are TGCGCCAGCAGCCAAAACTTACAGGGGGCCTATGGCTACACCTTC.

This sequence joins TRBV18 and TRBJ2-1, with TRBD1 as a possible D gene (5 bases). This CDR3 is built from 15 residues. V dropped 3 bases and J dropped 0 bases, with 9 bases sitting between them. Germline V gene sequence: CDR1 KGHSH, CDR2 LQKENI. In DNA form, the CDR3 reads TGTGCCAGCTCACCCAGGGTGGGCTCCTACAATGAGCAGTTCTTC. Translation gives CASSPRVGSYNEQFF. Full variable domain (rest looked up from reference TRBV18 and TRBJ2-1): NAGVMQNPRHLVRRRGQEARLRCSPMKGHSHVYWYRQLPEEGLKFMVYLQKENIIDESGMPKERFSAEFPKEGPSILRIQQVVRGDSAAYFCASSPRVGSYNEQFFGPGTRLTVL.

This sequence joins TRBV5-1 and TRBJ1-1; D is unclear. CDR3 length equals 15 residues. Germline CDR1 SGHRS, CDR2 YFSETQ. V was cut by 2 bases and J by 1 base, with 12 bases left in between. The CDR3 spells CASSLTRTGNTEAFF. In DNA, the CDR3 is TGCGCCAGCAGCTTAACAAGGACGGGGAACACTGAAGCTTTCTTT.

This chain links TRBV10-3 with TRBJ2-3, with 15 bases lining up with TRBD2. The length of the CDR3 is 19 residues. Germline loops: CDR1 ENHRY, CDR2 SYGVKD. The junction had 10 bases not matched to a gene; V was cut back by 6 bases and J by 0 bases. The CDR3 reads CAIRSRGGLAGGSTDTQYF. CDR3 bases: TGTGCCATCAGGTCCCGCGGGGGACTAGCGGGGGGAAGCACAGATACGCAGTATTTT.

In its sample, this clone was seen a few times. The rearrangement joins TRBV4-1 to TRBJ2-5; D call uncertain. This CDR3 has 13 residues. Per germline, CDR1 MGHRA and CDR2 YSYEKL. V lost 3 bases and J lost 0, with 5 bases in between. This CDR3 is CASSQAYQETQYF. For the CDR3, the DNA is TGCGCCAGCAGCCAGGCTTACCAAGAGACCCAGTACTTC.

The chain carries TRBV19 and TRBJ1-2; TRBD1 matches at 7 bases. The CDR3 runs 14 residues. Germline V lookup: CDR1 LNHDA, CDR2 SQIVND (reference sequence). V lost 6 bases and J lost 4; bases outside the gene matches: 8. DNA of the CDR3: TGTGCCAGTAGCTCTTGGACAGGCTCCTATGGCTACACCTTC. Its translation is CASSSWTGSYGYTF.

This clone was counted a few times. The chain employs TRBV6-5 and TRBJ2-7; TRBD1 matches 7 bases. The V segment lost 7 bases and the J segment 0 bases; nucleotides outside the gene matches: 6. Germline V CDR1 and CDR2: MNHEY, SVGAGI. The CDR3 sequence is 14 residues long. CDR3 region: CASKRGQSSYEQYF. The DNA of the CDR3 is TGTGCCAGCAAAAGGGGACAGAGCTCCTACGAGCAGTACTTC.